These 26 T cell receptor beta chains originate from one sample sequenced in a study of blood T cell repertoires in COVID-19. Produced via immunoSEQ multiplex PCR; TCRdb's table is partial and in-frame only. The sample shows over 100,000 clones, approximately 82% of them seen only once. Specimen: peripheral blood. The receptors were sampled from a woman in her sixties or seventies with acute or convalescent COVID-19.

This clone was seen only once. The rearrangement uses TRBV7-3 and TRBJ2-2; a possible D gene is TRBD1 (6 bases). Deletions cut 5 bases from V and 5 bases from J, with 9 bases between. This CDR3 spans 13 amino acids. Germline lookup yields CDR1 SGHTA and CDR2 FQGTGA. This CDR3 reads CASSRTGTGELFF. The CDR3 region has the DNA TGTGCCAGCAGCCGAACAGGGACCGGGGAGCTGTTTTTT.

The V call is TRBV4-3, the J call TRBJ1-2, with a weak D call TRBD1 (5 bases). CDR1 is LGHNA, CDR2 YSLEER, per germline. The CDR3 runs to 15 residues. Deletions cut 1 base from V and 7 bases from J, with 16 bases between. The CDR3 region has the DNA TGCGCCAGCAGCCAAGTGGTGGGGCAGGGCCGTGGCTACACCTTC. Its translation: CASSQVVGQGRGYTF.

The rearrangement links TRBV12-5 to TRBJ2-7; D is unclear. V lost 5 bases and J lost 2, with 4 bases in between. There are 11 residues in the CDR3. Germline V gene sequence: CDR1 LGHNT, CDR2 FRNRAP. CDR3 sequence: CASGTTYEQYF. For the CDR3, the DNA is TGTGCTAGTGGTACAACCTACGAGCAGTACTTC.

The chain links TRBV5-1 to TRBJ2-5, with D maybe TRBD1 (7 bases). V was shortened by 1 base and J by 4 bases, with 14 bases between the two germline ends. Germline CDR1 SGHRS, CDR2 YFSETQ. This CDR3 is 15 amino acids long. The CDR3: CASSLSQGGSETQYF. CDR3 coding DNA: TGCGCCAGCAGCTTGTCCCAGGGGGGCTCAGAGACCCAGTACTTC. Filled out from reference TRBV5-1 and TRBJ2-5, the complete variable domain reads KAGVTQTPRYLIKTRGQQVTLSCSPISGHRSVSWYQQTPGQGLQFLFEYFSETQRNKGNFPGRFSGRQFSNSRSEMNVSTLELGDSALYLCASSLSQGGSETQYFGPGTRLLVL.

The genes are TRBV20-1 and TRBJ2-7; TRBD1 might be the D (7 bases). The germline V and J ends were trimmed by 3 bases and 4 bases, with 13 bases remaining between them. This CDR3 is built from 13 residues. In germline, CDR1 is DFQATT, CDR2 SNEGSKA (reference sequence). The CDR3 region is CSASAGQLYEQYF. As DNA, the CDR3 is TGCAGTGCTAGTGCGGGACAGTTGTACGAGCAGTACTTC.

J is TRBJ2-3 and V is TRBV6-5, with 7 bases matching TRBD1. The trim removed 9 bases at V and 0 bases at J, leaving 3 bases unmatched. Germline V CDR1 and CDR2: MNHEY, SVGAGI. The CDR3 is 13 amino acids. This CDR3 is CARHRGSTDTQYF. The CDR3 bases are TGTGCCAGACACAGGGGTAGCACAGATACGCAGTATTTT.

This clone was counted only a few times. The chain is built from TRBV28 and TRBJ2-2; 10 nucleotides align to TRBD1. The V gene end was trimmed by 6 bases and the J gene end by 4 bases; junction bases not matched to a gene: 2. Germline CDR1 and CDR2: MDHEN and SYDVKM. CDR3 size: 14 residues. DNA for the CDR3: TGTGCCAGCAGGAGGGACAGGGGCACCGGGGAGCTGTTTTTT. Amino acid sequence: CASRRDRGTGELFF. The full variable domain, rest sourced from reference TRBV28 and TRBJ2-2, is DVKVTQSSRYLVKRTGEKVFLECVQDMDHENMFWYRQDPGLGLRLIYFSYDVKMKEKGDIPEGYSVSREKKERFSLILESASTNQTSMYLCASRRDRGTGELFFGEGSRLTVL.

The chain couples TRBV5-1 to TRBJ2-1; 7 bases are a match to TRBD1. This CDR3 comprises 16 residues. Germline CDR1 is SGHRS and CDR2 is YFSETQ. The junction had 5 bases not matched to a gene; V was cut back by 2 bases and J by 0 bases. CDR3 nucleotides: TGCGCCAGCAGCTTTGGGGACAGATCCTCCTACAATGAGCAGTTCTTC. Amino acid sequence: CASSFGDRSSYNEQFF.

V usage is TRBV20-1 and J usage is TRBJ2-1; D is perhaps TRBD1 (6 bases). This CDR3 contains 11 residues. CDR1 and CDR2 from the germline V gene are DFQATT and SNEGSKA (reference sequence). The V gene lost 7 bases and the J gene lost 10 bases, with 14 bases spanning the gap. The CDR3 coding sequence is TGCAGTGTCAAACAGGGAACCGAGCAGTTCTTC. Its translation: CSVKQGTEQFF.

The CDR3 bases are TGTGCCAGCAGTCCTAGGATTATGCCAGATACGCAGTATTTT. Translation: CASSPRIMPDTQYF. V and J are TRBV6-5 and TRBJ2-3; unclear D gene. CDR3 size: 14 residues. Germline-derived CDR1 and CDR2 are MNHEY and SVGAGI. With 5 bases removed from V and 4 bases from J, the gap between germline ends came to 13 bases.

Written as DNA, the CDR3 is TGTGCCAGCTCAGAACAGGCTTGGACTGAAGCTTTCTTT. Its translation: CASSEQAWTEAFF. The V call is TRBV18, the J call TRBJ1-1; weak D call: TRBD1 (5 bases). Germline V lookup: CDR1 KGHSH, CDR2 LQKENI. The CDR3 runs 13 residues. V was pared by 5 bases and J by 5 bases, with 12 bases between.

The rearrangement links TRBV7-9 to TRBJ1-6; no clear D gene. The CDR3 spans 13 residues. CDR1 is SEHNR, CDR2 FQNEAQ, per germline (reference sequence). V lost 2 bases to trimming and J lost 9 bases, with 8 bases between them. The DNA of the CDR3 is TGTGCCAGCAGCTTACAACAAACTTCACCCCTCCACTTT. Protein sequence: CASSLQQTSPLHF.

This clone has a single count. CDR3 residues: CATSGVGYNEQFF. CDR3 in DNA: TGTGCCACGAGCGGTGTAGGATACAATGAGCAGTTCTTC. The V gene is TRBV19, the J gene TRBJ2-1; tentative D call: TRBD2 (5 bases). The germline gives CDR1 LNHDA, CDR2 SQIVND (reference sequence). The CDR3 totals 13 residues. The germline V and J ends were trimmed by 10 bases and 4 bases, with 14 bases remaining between them.

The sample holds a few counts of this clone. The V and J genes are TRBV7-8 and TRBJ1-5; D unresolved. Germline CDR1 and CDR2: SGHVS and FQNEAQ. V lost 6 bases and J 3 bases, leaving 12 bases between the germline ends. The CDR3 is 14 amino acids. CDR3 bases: TGTGCCAGCAGACTAGGAGCAACCAATCAGCCCCAGCATTTT. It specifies CASRLGATNQPQHF. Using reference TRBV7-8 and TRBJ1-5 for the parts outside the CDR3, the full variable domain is GAGVSQSPRYKVAKRGQDVALRCDPISGHVSLFWYQQALGQGPEFLTYFQNEAQLDKSGLPSDRFFAERPEGSVSTLKIQRTQQEDSAVYLCASRLGATNQPQHFGDGTRLSIL.

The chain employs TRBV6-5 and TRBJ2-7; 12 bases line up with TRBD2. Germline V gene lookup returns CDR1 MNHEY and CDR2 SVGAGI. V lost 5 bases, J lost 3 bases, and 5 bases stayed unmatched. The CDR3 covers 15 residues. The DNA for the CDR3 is TGTGCCAGCAGTAGGGGGACTAGCGGGTACTACGAGCAGTACTTC. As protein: CASSRGTSGYYEQYF.

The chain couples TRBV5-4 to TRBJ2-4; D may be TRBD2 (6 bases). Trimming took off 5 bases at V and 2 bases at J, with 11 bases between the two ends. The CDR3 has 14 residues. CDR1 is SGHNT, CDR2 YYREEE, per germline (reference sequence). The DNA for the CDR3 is TGTGCCAGCAGGGCCCGGGGGTCCAAAAACATTCAGTACTTC. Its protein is CASRARGSKNIQYF.

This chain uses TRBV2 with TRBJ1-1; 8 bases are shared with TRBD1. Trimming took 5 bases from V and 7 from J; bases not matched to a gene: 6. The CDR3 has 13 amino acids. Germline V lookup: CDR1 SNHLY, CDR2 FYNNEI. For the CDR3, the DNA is TGTGCCAGCAGTCTTGGACAGGGCCGTGAAGCTTTCTTT. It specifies CASSLGQGREAFF.

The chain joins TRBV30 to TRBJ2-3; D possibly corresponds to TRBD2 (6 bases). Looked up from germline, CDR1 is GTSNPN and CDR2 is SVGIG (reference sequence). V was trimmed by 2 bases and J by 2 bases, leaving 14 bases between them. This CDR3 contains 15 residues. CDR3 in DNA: TGTGCCTGGAGTAGCGGAGGGAAGACCACAGATACGCAGTATTTT. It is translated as CAWSSGGKTTDTQYF.

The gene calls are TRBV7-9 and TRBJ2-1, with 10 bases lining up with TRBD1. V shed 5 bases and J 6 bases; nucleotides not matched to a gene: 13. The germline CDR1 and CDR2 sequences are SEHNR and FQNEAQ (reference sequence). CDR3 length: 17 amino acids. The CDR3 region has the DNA TGTGCCAGCAGCAAGCCACCAGTTGGGGACAGGGGCAATGAGCAGTTCTTC. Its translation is CASSKPPVGDRGNEQFF.

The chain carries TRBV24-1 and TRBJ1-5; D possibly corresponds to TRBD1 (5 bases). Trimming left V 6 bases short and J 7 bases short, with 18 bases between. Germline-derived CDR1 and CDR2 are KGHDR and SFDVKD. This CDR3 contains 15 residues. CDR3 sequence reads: CATSHSGQGGQPQHF. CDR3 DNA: TGTGCCACCAGTCATTCGGGGCAGGGAGGCCAGCCCCAGCATTTT.

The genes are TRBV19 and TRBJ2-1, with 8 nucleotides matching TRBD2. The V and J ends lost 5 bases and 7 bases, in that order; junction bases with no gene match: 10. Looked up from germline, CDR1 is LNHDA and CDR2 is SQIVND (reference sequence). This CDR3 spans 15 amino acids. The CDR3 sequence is CASSSPKRERNEQFF. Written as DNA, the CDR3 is TGTGCCAGTAGTTCCCCCAAGCGGGAGAGGAATGAGCAGTTCTTC.

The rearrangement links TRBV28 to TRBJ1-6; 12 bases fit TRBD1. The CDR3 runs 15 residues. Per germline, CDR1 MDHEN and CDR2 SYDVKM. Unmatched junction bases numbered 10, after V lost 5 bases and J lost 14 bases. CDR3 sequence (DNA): TGTGCCAGCAGTCCCGCCGGGACAGGGGGCGTTTCCCTCCACTTT. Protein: CASSPAGTGGVSLHF. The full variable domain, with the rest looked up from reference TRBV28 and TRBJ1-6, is DVKVTQSSRYLVKRTGEKVFLECVQDMDHENMFWYRQDPGLGLRLIYFSYDVKMKEKGDIPEGYSVSREKKERFSLILESASTNQTSMYLCASSPAGTGGVSLHFGNGTRLTVT.

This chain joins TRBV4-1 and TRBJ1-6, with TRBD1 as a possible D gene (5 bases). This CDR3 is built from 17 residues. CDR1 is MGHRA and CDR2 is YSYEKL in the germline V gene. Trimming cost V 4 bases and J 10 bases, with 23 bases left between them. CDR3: CASSLRPVTELRSPLHF. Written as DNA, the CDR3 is TGCGCCAGCAGCCTTCGCCCCGTGACAGAGCTCCGGTCACCCCTCCACTTT.

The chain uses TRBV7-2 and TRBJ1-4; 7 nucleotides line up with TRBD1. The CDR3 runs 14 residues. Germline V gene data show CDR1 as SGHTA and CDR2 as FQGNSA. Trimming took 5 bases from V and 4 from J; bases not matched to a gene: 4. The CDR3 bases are TGTGCCAGCAGCCCGGGACAGATTAATGAAAAACTGTTTTTT. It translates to CASSPGQINEKLFF.

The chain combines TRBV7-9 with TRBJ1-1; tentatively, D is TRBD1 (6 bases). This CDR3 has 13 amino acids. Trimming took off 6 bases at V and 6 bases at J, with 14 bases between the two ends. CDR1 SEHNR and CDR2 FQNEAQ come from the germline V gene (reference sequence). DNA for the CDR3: TGTGCCAGCAGGTCTACAGGGCGGCCTGAAGCTTTCTTT. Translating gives CASRSTGRPEAFF.

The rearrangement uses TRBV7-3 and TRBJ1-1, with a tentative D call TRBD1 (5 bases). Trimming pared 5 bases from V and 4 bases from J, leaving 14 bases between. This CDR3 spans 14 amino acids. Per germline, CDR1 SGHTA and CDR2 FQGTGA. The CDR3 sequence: CASSRRGPGTEAFF. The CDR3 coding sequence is TGTGCCAGCAGCCGGAGGGGTCCGGGCACTGAAGCTTTCTTT.